These 15 T cell receptor beta chains were all obtained from the same sample, sequenced in a study of regulatory T cells in long-lasting Graves disease. Arm-PCR of CDR3 regions and iRepertoire HTBI primers were the basis on which TCR beta libraries were built. TCRdb ran MiXCR on the multiplex PCR reads and lists one entry per CDR3 protein. The profile shows 550,000 or so distinct CDR3 sequences, around 13% of them singletons. Indicated time point: newly diagnosed GD, antithyroid drugs for less than 3 months. The authors made the TCR library using RNA they extracted from PBMCs. In addition, the sample was reused for a study of T cells in Graves' hyperthyroidism and ophthalmopathy.

Sequences were derived from peripheral blood mononuclear cells (PBMCs), sampled at new diagnosis, from a patient treated with antithyroid drugs. The source is a woman aged 30 to 39 with Graves disease.

This clonotype was counted many times. The chain has TRBV28 and TRBJ2-1, with TRBD2 matching 12 bases. Per germline, CDR1 MDHEN and CDR2 SYDVKM. Losses at the gene ends were 5 bases for V and 1 base for J; bases not matched to a gene: 12. The CDR3 has 19 residues. The CDR3 sequence is CASSIWKTSGSSSYNEQFF. DNA for the CDR3: TGTGCCAGCAGTATTTGGAAGACTAGCGGGAGCTCATCCTACAATGAGCAGTTCTTC.

The rearrangement joins TRBV4-3 to TRBJ2-2, with 10 bases identical to TRBD2. The CDR3 is 17 residues long. Trimming took 0 bases from V and 6 from J; bases not matched to a gene: 7. CDR1 and CDR2 (germline): LGHNA, YSLEER. CDR3 sequence: CASSQDIGTSVPGELFF. The CDR3 nucleotides are TGCGCCAGCAGCCAAGATATTGGGACTAGCGTCCCCGGGGAGCTGTTTTTT.

The CDR3 sequence: CASSWDDYSNQPQHF. In DNA form, the CDR3 reads TGTGCCAGCAGCTGGGATGACTATAGCAATCAGCCCCAGCATTTT. The chain links TRBV5-8 to TRBJ1-5; no clear D gene. Germline loops: CDR1 SGHTS, CDR2 YDEGEE. The CDR3 consists of 15 residues. Deletions cut 3 bases from V and 0 bases from J, with 10 bases between.

This clonotype showed up many times. The chain couples TRBV28 to TRBJ2-1; 15 bases agree with TRBD2. The junction had 6 bases not matched to a gene; V was cut back by 2 bases and J by 4 bases. Germline V gene sequence: CDR1 MDHEN, CDR2 SYDVKM. The CDR3 loop spans 18 amino acids. The CDR3 DNA reads as TGTGCCAGCAGTTTACTAGGGACTAGCGGGAGGTCATACAATGAGCAGTTCTTC. Translating it yields CASSLLGTSGRSYNEQFF.

This clonotype was counted only a few times. The V and J genes are TRBV5-1 and TRBJ1-5; D is ambiguous. The CDR3 covers 16 residues. V lost 4 bases and J lost 7, with 21 bases in between. CDR1 and CDR2 from the germline V gene are SGHRS and YFSETQ. CDR3 DNA: TGCGCCAGCAGCCAAGATTGGGAGCCGCGGTGGCAGCCCCAGCATTTT. This encodes CASSQDWEPRWQPQHF. The full variable domain, rest sourced from reference TRBV5-1 and TRBJ1-5, is KAGVTQTPRYLIKTRGQQVTLSCSPISGHRSVSWYQQTPGQGLQFLFEYFSETQRNKGNFPGRFSGRQFSNSRSEMNVSTLELGDSALYLCASSQDWEPRWQPQHFGDGTRLSIL.

This clonotype was detected only a few times. The chain uses TRBV28 and TRBJ1-4, with 11 positions matching TRBD1. The V gene end was trimmed by 9 bases and the J gene end by 7 bases; junction bases not matched to a gene: 4. Germline V gene lookup returns CDR1 MDHEN and CDR2 SYDVKM. This CDR3 is 13 amino acids long. The CDR3 DNA follows: TGTGCCAGTCGGACAGGGGGCTTTGAAAAACTGTTTTTT. Translation: CASRTGGFEKLFF. The full variable domain, its missing parts supplied by reference TRBV28 and TRBJ1-4, is DVKVTQSSRYLVKRTGEKVFLECVQDMDHENMFWYRQDPGLGLRLIYFSYDVKMKEKGDIPEGYSVSREKKERFSLILESASTNQTSMYLCASRTGGFEKLFFGSGTQLSVL.

The chain combines TRBV12-3 or TRBV12-4 with TRBJ2-1; 7 nucleotides agree with TRBD1. The CDR3 runs 14 residues. Trimming took 3 bases from V and 9 from J; bases not matched to a gene: 8. This chain's CDR3 is CASSFRGKIGEQFF. The CDR3 nucleotides are TGTGCCAGCAGTTTCAGGGGGAAGATTGGTGAGCAGTTCTTC.

The rearrangement uses TRBV6-9 and TRBJ2-1; 7 nucleotides agree with TRBD2. Germline loops: CDR1 MNHGY, CDR2 SVAAGI. V shed 0 bases and J 7 bases; nucleotides not matched to a gene: 9. This CDR3 contains 16 residues. Here the CDR3 reads CASSYSLSLAANEQFF. CDR3 nucleotides: TGTGCCAGCAGTTATTCGCTTAGTCTAGCGGCTAATGAGCAGTTCTTC.

Comments on this clonotype: A much larger clone lies a single base off, so this may be a read error. The chain employs TRBV13 and TRBJ2-3, with D perhaps TRBD1 or TRBD2 (5 bases each). Germline V gene sequence: CDR1 PRHDT, CDR2 FYEKMQ (reference sequence). Trimming took off 4 bases at V and 8 bases at J, with 16 bases between the two ends. The CDR3 has 14 amino acids. CDR3: CASSYGTPPGTQYF. As DNA, the CDR3 is TGTGCCAGCAGCTATGGGACCCCGCCAGGTACGCAGTATTTT.

This clonotype was recorded many times. The genes are TRBV5-1 and TRBJ1-1; D remains ambiguous. The ends were cut back, 2 bases at V and 1 base at J, with 9 bases in the middle. CDR3 size: 14 residues. Germline V CDR1 and CDR2: SGHRS, YFSETQ. CDR3 sequence (DNA): TGCGCCAGCAGCTTTGCCCTCCCGAACACTGAAGCTTTCTTT. As protein: CASSFALPNTEAFF.

In this sample, this clonotype turned up many times. This chain links TRBV28 with TRBJ1-6; D unclear. V was trimmed by 6 bases and J by 17 bases, leaving 8 bases between them. This CDR3 is built from 9 residues. Germline V gene data show CDR1 as MDHEN and CDR2 as SYDVKM. CDR3 sequence reads: CASSPPVHF. CDR3 in DNA: TGTGCCAGCAGCCCCCCCGTCCACTTT.

This chain uses TRBV4-1 with TRBJ1-2, with D unresolved. Between the trimmed V and J ends, which lost 4 bases and 3 bases, there was a span of 12 bases. Germline CDR1 reads MGHRA; CDR2 reads YSYEKL. CDR3 size: 14 residues. The CDR3 sequence is CASSPEELHYGYTF. In DNA, the CDR3 is TGCGCCAGCAGCCCTGAAGAACTCCACTATGGCTACACCTTC.

This clonotype occurred many times. The CDR3 DNA reads TGTGCCAGCAGTTACTCGGGGAGCCGGGGGCAGCCCCAGCATTTT. Residues: CASSYSGSRGQPQHF. The chain combines TRBV6-2 or TRBV6-3 with TRBJ1-5, with a weak D call TRBD1 (5 bases). Germline V gene data show CDR1 as MNHEY and CDR2 as SVGEGT. The length of the CDR3 is 15 residues. Trimming took off 0 bases at V and 7 bases at J, with 13 bases between the two ends.

V is TRBV12-3 or TRBV12-4 and J is TRBJ2-5; TRBD2 matches at 12 bases. This CDR3 is 14 amino acids long. Trimming took 6 bases from V and 9 from J; bases not matched to a gene: 8. Here the CDR3 reads CASSRTSGVRSQYF. The DNA for the CDR3 is TGTGCCAGCAGCCGGACTAGCGGGGTCCGGTCCCAGTACTTC.

This clonotype was observed many times. V gene TRBV9 combines with J gene TRBJ2-1; 9 bases line up with TRBD1. J gave up 6 bases and V 3 bases, and 7 bases lay outside the gene matches. Germline V gene lookup returns CDR1 SGDLS and CDR2 YYNGEE. The CDR3 consists of 15 residues. CDR3 sequence (DNA): TGTGCCAGCAGCGAGGGGACAGGGATCCCCAATGAGCAGTTCTTC. Translated: CASSEGTGIPNEQFF.